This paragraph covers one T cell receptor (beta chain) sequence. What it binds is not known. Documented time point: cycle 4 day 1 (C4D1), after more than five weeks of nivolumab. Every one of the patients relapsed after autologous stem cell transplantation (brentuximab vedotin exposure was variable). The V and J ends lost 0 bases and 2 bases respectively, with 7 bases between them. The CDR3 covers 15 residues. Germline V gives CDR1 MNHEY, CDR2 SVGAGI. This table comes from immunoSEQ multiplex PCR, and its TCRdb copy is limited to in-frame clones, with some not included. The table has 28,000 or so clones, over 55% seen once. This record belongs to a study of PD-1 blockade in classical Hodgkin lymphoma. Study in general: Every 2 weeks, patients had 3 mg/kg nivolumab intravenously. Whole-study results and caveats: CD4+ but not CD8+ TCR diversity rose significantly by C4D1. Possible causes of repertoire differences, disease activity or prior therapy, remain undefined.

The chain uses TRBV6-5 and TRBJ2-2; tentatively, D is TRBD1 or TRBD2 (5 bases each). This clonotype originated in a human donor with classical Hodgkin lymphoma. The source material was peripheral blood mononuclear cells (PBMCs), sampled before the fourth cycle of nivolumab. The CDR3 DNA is TGTGCCAGCAGTTACTCAGGGACCAACACCGGGGAGCTGTTTTTT. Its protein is CASSYSGTNTGELFF.